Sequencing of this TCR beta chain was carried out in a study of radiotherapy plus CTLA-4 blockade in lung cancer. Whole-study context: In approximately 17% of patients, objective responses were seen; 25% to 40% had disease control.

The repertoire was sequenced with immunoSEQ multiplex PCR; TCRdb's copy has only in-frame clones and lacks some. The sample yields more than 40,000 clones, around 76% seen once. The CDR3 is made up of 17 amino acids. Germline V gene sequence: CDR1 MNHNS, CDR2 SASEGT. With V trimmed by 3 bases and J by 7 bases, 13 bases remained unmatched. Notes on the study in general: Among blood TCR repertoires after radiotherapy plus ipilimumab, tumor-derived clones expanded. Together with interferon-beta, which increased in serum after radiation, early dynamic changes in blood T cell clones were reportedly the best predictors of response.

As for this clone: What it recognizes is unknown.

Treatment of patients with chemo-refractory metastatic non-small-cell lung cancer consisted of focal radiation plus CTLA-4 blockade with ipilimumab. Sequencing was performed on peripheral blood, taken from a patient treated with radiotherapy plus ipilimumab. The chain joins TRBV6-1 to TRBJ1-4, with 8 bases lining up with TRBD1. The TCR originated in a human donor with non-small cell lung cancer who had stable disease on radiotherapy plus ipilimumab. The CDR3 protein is CASSDPLGTGGGEKLFF. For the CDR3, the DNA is TGTGCCAGCAGTGACCCCCTTGGGACAGGCGGCGGTGAAAAACTGTTTTTT.